These 19 T cell receptor beta chains share one sample of origin, sequenced in a study of technical replicates of blood from a handful of donors. Sequencing used immunoSEQ multiplex PCR; TCRdb keeps in-frame clones, though not all of them. The sample lists some 80,000 clones, approximately 93% seen once, with over 0.4% in the top ten. The sample was T cells isolated from PBMCs. These receptor sequences come from a human donor in good health.

This sequence joins TRBV28 and TRBJ2-7; weak D call: TRBD1 (6 bases). V was pared by 2 bases and J by 3 bases, with 11 bases between. CDR3 length: 14 residues. Germline V gives CDR1 MDHEN, CDR2 SYDVKM. Here the CDR3 DNA reads TGTGCCAGCAGTTTACTTGTACAGGGCTACGAGCAGTACTTC. Residues: CASSLLVQGYEQYF.

V usage is TRBV21-1 and J usage is TRBJ2-2; the table gives TRBD2 as D, unverified against the DNA. TRBV21-1 is an annotated pseudogene. CDR3 length equals 20 residues. Here the CDR3 DNA reads TGTGCCAGCAGCAAAAGAGGGACTAGCGGGAGGATAGTAGGGCACGGGGAGCTGTTTTTT. Its protein is CASSKRGTSGRIVGHGELFF.

The chain carries TRBV16 and TRBJ2-7, with D perhaps TRBD2 (6 bases). Germline CDR1 KGHSY, CDR2 FQNENV. V lost 0 bases and J 7 bases, leaving 10 bases between the germline ends. The CDR3 consists of 13 residues. The CDR3 sequence: CASSQSSGGEQYF. Written as DNA, the CDR3 is TGTGCCAGCAGCCAATCAAGTGGAGGGGAGCAGTACTTC.

The chain joins TRBV6-5 to TRBJ2-1; the match to TRBD2 covers 11 bases. The CDR3 runs 15 residues. Per germline, CDR1 MNHEY and CDR2 SVGAGI. J gave up 3 bases and V 6 bases, and 4 bases lay outside the gene matches. Here the CDR3 reads CASSPSGRIYNEQFF. CDR3 DNA: TGTGCCAGCAGCCCTAGCGGGAGGATCTACAATGAGCAGTTCTTC.

This rearrangement joins TRBV28 to TRBJ2-7; D may be TRBD1 (5 bases). The CDR3 loop spans 12 amino acids. The V gene's germline CDR1 is MDHEN and CDR2 SYDVKM. The V end was cut by 6 bases, the J end by 5 bases, with 11 bases between. In DNA, the CDR3 is TGTGCCAGCAGACCCCCAGGGAACGAGCAGTACTTC. Amino acids: CASRPPGNEQYF.

About this clone: An end of the junction does not agree with germline; a read error may underlie this. This chain connects TRBV6-1 to TRBJ2-7; D is unresolved. The CDR3 loop spans 13 amino acids. CDR1 and CDR2 (germline): MNHNS, SASEGT. CDR3 sequence: CASSDLPSYEEYF. The CDR3 coding sequence is TGTGCCAGCAGTGATTTGCCGAGTTACGAGGAGTACTTC.

The rearrangement joins TRBV14 to TRBJ2-5; tentatively, D is TRBD2 (6 bases). Looked up from germline, CDR1 is SGHDN and CDR2 is FVKESK. Trimming pared 4 bases from V and 3 bases from J, leaving 18 bases between. The CDR3 extends over 16 amino acids. CDR3 nucleotides: TGTGCCAGCAGCCTTGGAAAACGACTAGGTAAAGAGACCCAGTACTTC. This encodes CASSLGKRLGKETQYF.

The rearrangement links TRBV19 to TRBJ1-2; D possibly corresponds to TRBD1 (5 bases). This CDR3 region has 14 residues. The germline V and J ends were trimmed by 5 bases and 6 bases, with 16 bases remaining between them. CDR1 and CDR2 from the germline V gene are LNHDA and SQIVND (reference sequence). CDR3 in DNA: TGTGCCAGTAGTTCCCACGGGGGATCTAATGGCTACACCTTC. This encodes CASSSHGGSNGYTF.

This clone is a singleton in its sample. V gene TRBV4-1 combines with J gene TRBJ2-1, with TRBD2 matching over 7 bases. Germline assignment: CDR1 MGHRA and CDR2 YSYEKL. The CDR3 sequence is 17 residues long. Losses at the gene ends were 0 bases for V and 6 bases for J; bases not matched to a gene: 11. CDR3 in amino acids: CASSQDPGGEGLNEQFF. Here the CDR3 DNA reads TGCGCCAGCAGCCAAGACCCTGGGGGGGAGGGCCTCAATGAGCAGTTCTTC.

The chain combines TRBV9 with TRBJ1-4, with D maybe TRBD1 (5 bases). The germline gives CDR1 SGDLS, CDR2 YYNGEE. This CDR3 has 18 amino acids. Trimming took off 0 bases at V and 2 bases at J, with 17 bases between the two ends. CDR3 DNA sequence: TGTGCCAGCAGCGTAGGATTAACGGGGGGAGGGACTAATGAAAAACTGTTTTTT. Translation gives CASSVGLTGGGTNEKLFF.

CDR3 loop: CASSLLTSGRPDTQYF. CDR3 nucleotides: TGTGCCAGCAGCTTACTGACTAGCGGGAGGCCAGATACGCAGTATTTT. The V call is TRBV9, the J call TRBJ2-3; 13 bases match TRBD2. This CDR3 is built from 16 residues. The germline gives CDR1 SGDLS, CDR2 YYNGEE. V was clipped by 4 bases and J by 4 bases; unmatched bases: 6. The whole variable domain, filled in from reference TRBV9 and TRBJ2-3, reads DSGVTQTPKHLITATGQRVTLRCSPRSGDLSVYWYQQSLDQGLQFLIQYYNGEERAKGNILERFSAQQFPDLHSELNLSSLELGDSALYFCASSLLTSGRPDTQYFGPGTRLTVL.

Details on this clone: An end of the junction does not agree with germline; a read error may underlie this. This sequence joins TRBV6-5 and TRBJ2-1, with 12 bases matching TRBD1. The length of the CDR3 is 16 residues. Germline V gene lookup returns CDR1 MNHEY and CDR2 SVGAGI. This CDR3 is CASNYLGQGAKNEQFF. The CDR3 DNA reads TGTGCCAGCAATTACTTGGGACAGGGGGCGAAGAATGAGCAGTTCTTC.

The gene calls are TRBV7-2 and TRBJ2-7; 12 bases agree with TRBD2. Germline V gives CDR1 SGHTA, CDR2 FQGNSA. Germline trimming cut 5 bases from V and 4 bases from J; bases unmatched to any gene: 6. The CDR3 extends over 15 amino acids. The CDR3 region has the DNA TGTGCCAGCAGCGGGCGACTAGCGGGGGAGTACGAGCAGTACTTC. Translation gives CASSGRLAGEYEQYF.

The chain joins TRBV6-5 to TRBJ1-4; 8 nucleotides match TRBD1. The ends lost 4 bases at V and 7 bases at J; junction bases unmatched: 8. CDR1 MNHEY and CDR2 SVGAGI come from the germline V gene. CDR3 size: 15 residues. The CDR3 nucleotides are TGTGCCAGCAGTTTAGGAGGACAGGGAAGTGAAAAACTGTTTTTT. This gives the protein CASSLGGQGSEKLFF.

The V and J genes are TRBV14 and TRBJ2-7; no definite D call. CDR1 is SGHDN and CDR2 is FVKESK in the germline V gene. V was trimmed by 4 bases and J by 2 bases, leaving 6 bases between them. The CDR3 has 12 amino acids. CDR3 DNA: TGTGCCAGCAGCCCCACAGCCTACGAGCAGTACTTC. Translation gives CASSPTAYEQYF.

The genes are TRBV27 and TRBJ1-1, with 8 bases that match TRBD1. CDR3 size: 14 residues. CDR1 is MNHEY and CDR2 is SMNVEV in the germline V gene (reference sequence). The V gene end was trimmed by 5 bases and the J gene end by 10 bases; junction bases not matched to a gene: 12. CDR3 loop: CASSVDRVSVGAFF. The DNA of the CDR3 is TGTGCCAGCAGTGTGGACAGGGTCAGTGTGGGAGCTTTCTTT.

V gene TRBV19 combines with J gene TRBJ1-2; TRBD1 matches at 8 bases. The CDR3 runs 20 residues. Germline loops: CDR1 LNHDA, CDR2 SQIVND (reference sequence). After removal of 6 bases from V and 0 bases from J, the junction contained 21 bases not matched to a gene. The CDR3 protein is CASRTGDPREGEKTNYGYTF. For the CDR3, the DNA is TGTGCCAGTAGGACAGGGGACCCTCGAGAGGGAGAAAAGACTAACTATGGCTACACCTTC. Using reference TRBV19 and TRBJ1-2 for the parts outside the CDR3, the full variable domain is DGGITQSPKYLFRKEGQNVTLSCEQNLNHDAMYWYRQDPGQGLRLIYYSQIVNDFQKGDIAEGYSVSREKKESFPLTVTSAQKNPTAFYLCASRTGDPREGEKTNYGYTFGSGTRLTVV.

This chain uses TRBV27 with TRBJ2-5; unclear D gene. This CDR3 contains 15 residues. Germline CDR1 MNHEY, CDR2 SMNVEV (reference sequence). The V and J ends lost 3 bases and 4 bases respectively, with 15 bases between them. The CDR3 bases are TGTGCCAGCAGTTTTATCCCGTCTAGTGCAGAGACCCAGTACTTC. Amino acid sequence: CASSFIPSSAETQYF.

V is TRBV7-6 and J is TRBJ2-7, with D possibly matching TRBD2 (5 bases). V lost 5 bases and J lost 5, with 7 bases in between. This CDR3 is built from 11 residues. Germline V CDR1 and CDR2: SGHVS, FNYEAQ. CDR3 DNA sequence: TGTGCCAGCAGCCTGGAGGACGAGCAGTACTTC. Protein sequence: CASSLEDEQYF.